The 8 T cell receptor beta chains reported below all come from one sample, sequenced in a study of CD4 T cells in relation to SARS-CoV-2 and coronaviruses. Profiling relied on immunoSEQ multiplex PCR, and the TCRdb table lists in-frame clones only, not all of them. The table has around 23,000 clones, around 67% seen once. The antigens for these receptors are not known. The unexposed donors gave CD4+ T cells in about 2011-2019, prior to COVID-19. The cells were cultured for roughly 11 days before CD4+ T cells were isolated. The sequenced sample consisted of CD4+ T cells from PBMCs, cultured in vitro. The origin of the receptors is a human donor in good health.

CDR3 residues: CSVSSEETQYF. CDR3 sequence (DNA): TGCAGTGTGAGCTCCGAAGAGACCCAGTACTTC. This chain links TRBV20-1 with TRBJ2-5; D is unresolved. With 7 bases removed from V and 3 bases from J, the gap between germline ends came to 9 bases. This CDR3 region has 11 residues. Germline CDR1 DFQATT, CDR2 SNEGSKA (reference sequence).

This chain uses TRBV29-1 with TRBJ1-1; D call uncertain. CDR3 length: 16 residues. Germline V gene lookup returns CDR1 SQVTM and CDR2 ANQGSEA. V was shortened by 3 bases and J by 0 bases, with 17 bases between the two germline ends. CDR3 nucleotide sequence: TGCAGCGTTGATCGGTTTTCGGGCTGGGTGAACACTGAAGCTTTCTTT. This encodes CSVDRFSGWVNTEAFF.

CDR3 DNA: TGCGCCAGCAGCTTGTATTCCAACACTGAAGCTTTCTTT. Amino acids: CASSLYSNTEAFF. V gene TRBV5-1 combines with J gene TRBJ1-1; unclear D gene. The V end was cut by 1 base, the J end by 2 bases, with 6 bases between. This CDR3 is 13 amino acids long. The germline gives CDR1 SGHRS, CDR2 YFSETQ.

CDR3 coding DNA: TGTGCCAGCAGCAAAAGGTACAGAAATAACACAGATACGCAGTATTTT. The encoded protein is CASSKRYRNNTDTQYF. The V gene is TRBV21-1, the J gene TRBJ2-3; TRBD1 was called by the table and not checked on the DNA. TRBV21-1 is termed a pseudogene. The CDR3 length is 16 residues.

The gene calls are TRBV3-1 (or the pseudogene TRBV3-2) and TRBJ1-1; D is possibly TRBD1 (5 bases). Germline CDR1 is LGHDT and CDR2 is YNNKEL (reference sequence). Trimming shortened V by 3 bases and J by 10 bases, and 12 bases separated the two germline ends. The CDR3 covers 12 residues. CDR3 protein: CASSQYPGGAFF. CDR3 DNA: TGTGCCAGCAGCCAGTACCCGGGGGGAGCTTTCTTT.

The sample holds one count of this clone. This chain uses TRBV18 with TRBJ2-7; 9 bases match TRBD2. Germline CDR1 and CDR2: KGHSH and LQKENI. The V and J ends lost 3 bases and 2 bases, in that order; junction bases with no gene match: 2. This CDR3 region has 14 residues. This CDR3 is CASSPPSGTYEQYF. CDR3 nucleotides: TGTGCCAGCTCACCCCCTAGCGGGACCTACGAGCAGTACTTC.

This clone has only a few counts. The V gene is TRBV30, the J gene TRBJ1-1; D is undetermined. From germline, CDR1 is GTSNPN and CDR2 SVGIG (reference sequence). This CDR3 has 12 residues. Trimming took off 2 bases at V and 3 bases at J, with 7 bases between the two ends. This chain's CDR3 is CAWSPRYTEAFF. As DNA, the CDR3 is TGTGCCTGGAGTCCCAGGTACACTGAAGCTTTCTTT.

V gene TRBV5-1 combines with J gene TRBJ2-1; TRBD2 agrees at 12 bases. Looked up from germline, CDR1 is SGHRS and CDR2 is YFSETQ. The CDR3 loop spans 14 amino acids. V gave up 5 bases and J gave up 4 bases; unmatched junction bases: 1. The CDR3 spells CASRTSGSYNEQFF. The CDR3 DNA reads TGCGCCAGCAGGACTAGCGGGAGTTACAATGAGCAGTTCTTC.